This T cell receptor (beta chain) was sequenced during a study of prognosis after radiotherapy for stage I lung cancer. Turning to the study itself: A biologically effective dose of at least 100 Gy came via 3-5 SBRT fractions. The study recorded distant metastases in several patients (median about seven months) after radiotherapy and no significant progression in around 15.

Collection of peripheral blood, in a volume of 4.5 to 6.5 milliliters, was performed at each of two time points. The CDR3 totals 13 residues. CDR1 and CDR2 from the germline V gene are MNHNS and SASEGT. The V gene lost 3 bases and the J gene lost 1 base, with 6 bases spanning the gap. Two-round multiplex PCR, the amplification method, yielded TCR beta CDR3 from genomic DNA. Gene-specific primers for each TRBV and TRBJ gene drove first-round PCR. Using its own MiXCR run on the multiplex PCR reads, TCRdb lists one record per CDR3 protein. The sample contains about 59,000 distinct CDR3 sequences, about a quarter of which appear only once. This clonotype was seen repeatedly, ten times or more.

The sequence derives from a donor over 45 with non-small cell lung cancer. Source: PBMCs, taken before or after stereotactic body radiation therapy (not recorded which). The chain combines TRBV6-1 with TRBJ2-5; D is unresolved. The CDR3 coding sequence is TGTGCCAGCAGTGATTGGTCCCAAGAGACCCAGTACTTC. Residues: CASSDWSQETQYF.